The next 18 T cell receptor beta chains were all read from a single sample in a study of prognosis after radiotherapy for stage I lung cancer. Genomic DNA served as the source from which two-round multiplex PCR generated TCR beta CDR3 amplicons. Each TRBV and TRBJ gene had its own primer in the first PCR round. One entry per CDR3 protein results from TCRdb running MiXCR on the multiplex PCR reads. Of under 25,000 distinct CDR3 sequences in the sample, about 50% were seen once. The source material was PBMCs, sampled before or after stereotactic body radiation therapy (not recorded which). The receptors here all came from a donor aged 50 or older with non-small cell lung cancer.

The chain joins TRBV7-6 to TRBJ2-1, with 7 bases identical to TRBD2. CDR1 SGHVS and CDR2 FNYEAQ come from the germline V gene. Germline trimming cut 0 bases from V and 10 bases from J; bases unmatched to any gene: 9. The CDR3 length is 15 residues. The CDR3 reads CASSLAGGLKREQFF. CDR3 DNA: TGTGCCAGCAGCTTAGCGGGAGGGTTGAAGCGGGAGCAGTTCTTC.

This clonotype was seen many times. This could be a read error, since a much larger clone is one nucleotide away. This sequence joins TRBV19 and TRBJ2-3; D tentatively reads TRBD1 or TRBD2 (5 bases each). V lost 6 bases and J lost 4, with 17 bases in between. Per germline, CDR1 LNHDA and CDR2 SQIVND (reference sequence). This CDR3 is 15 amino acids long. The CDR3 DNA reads TGTGCCAGTAGATCTAGGGGAGTCGGAGCAGATACGCAGTATTTT. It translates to CASRSRGVGADTQYF. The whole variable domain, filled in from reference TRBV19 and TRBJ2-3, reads DGGITQSPKYLFRKEGQNVTLSCEQNLNHDAMYWYRQDPGQGLRLIYYSQIVNDFQKGDIAEGYSVSREKKESFPLTVTSAQKNPTAFYLCASRSRGVGADTQYFGPGTRLTVL.

The CDR3 reads CASSAANGHNEQFF. CDR3 nucleotide sequence: TGTGCCAGCAGCGCCGCGAACGGTCACAATGAGCAGTTCTTC. This chain joins TRBV5-4 and TRBJ2-1, with D unresolved. Germline lookup yields CDR1 SGHNT and CDR2 YYREEE (reference sequence). The CDR3 is 14 residues long. Trimming pared 4 bases from V and 5 bases from J, leaving 13 bases between.

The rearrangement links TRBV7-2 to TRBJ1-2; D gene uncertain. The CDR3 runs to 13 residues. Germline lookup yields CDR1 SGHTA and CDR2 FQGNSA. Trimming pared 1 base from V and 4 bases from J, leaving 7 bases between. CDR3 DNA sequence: TGTGCCAGCAGCTTAGAGAACCTCTATGGCTACACCTTC. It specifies CASSLENLYGYTF.

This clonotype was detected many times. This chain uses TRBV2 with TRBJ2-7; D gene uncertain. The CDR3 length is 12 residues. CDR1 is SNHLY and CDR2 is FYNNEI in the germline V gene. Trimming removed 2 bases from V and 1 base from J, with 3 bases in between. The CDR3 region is CASSESSYEQYF. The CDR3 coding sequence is TGTGCCAGCAGTGAATCGTCCTACGAGCAGTACTTC.

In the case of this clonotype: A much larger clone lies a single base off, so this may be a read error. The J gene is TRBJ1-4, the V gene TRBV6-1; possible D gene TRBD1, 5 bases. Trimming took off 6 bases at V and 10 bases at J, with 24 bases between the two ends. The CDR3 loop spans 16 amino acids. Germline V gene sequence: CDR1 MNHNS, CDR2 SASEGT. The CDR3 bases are TGTGCCAGCAGCCTAGGCAGGGAGAGGGGCTATGGAAAACTGTTTTTT. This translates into CASSLGRERGYGKLFF.

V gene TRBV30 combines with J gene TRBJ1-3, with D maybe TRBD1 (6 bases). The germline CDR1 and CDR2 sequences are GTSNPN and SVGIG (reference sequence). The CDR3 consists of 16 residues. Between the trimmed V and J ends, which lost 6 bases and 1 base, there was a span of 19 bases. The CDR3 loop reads CACDRSTTYSGNTIYF. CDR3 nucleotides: TGTGCCTGCGACAGGAGTACAACTTATTCTGGAAACACCATATATTTT.

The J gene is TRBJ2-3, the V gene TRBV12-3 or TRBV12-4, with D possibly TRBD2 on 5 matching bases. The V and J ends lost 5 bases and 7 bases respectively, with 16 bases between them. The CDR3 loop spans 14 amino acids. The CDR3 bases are TGTGCCAGCAGTCCTTCGACTCACGGGAATACGCAGTATTTT. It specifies CASSPSTHGNTQYF.

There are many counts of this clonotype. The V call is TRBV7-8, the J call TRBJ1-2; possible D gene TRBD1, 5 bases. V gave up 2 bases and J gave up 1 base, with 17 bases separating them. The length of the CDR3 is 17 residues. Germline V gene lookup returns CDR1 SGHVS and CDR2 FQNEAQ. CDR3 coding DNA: TGTGCCAGCAGCTTAACCCCCGGGACGTATTTTAACTATGGCTACACCTTC. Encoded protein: CASSLTPGTYFNYGYTF.

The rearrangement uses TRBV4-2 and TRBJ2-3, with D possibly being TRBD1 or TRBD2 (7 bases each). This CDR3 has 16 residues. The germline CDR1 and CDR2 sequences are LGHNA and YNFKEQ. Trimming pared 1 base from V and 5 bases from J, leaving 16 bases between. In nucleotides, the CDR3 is TGTGCCAGCAGCCAAGGTTCAGGGGGGGCAGGAGATACGCAGTATTTT. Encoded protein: CASSQGSGGAGDTQYF.

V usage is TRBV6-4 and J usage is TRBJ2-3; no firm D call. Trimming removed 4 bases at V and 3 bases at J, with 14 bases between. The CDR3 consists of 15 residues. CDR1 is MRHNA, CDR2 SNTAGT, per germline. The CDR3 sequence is CASSVEGLWTDTQYF. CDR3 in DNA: TGTGCCAGCAGTGTCGAAGGTCTCTGGACAGATACGCAGTATTTT.

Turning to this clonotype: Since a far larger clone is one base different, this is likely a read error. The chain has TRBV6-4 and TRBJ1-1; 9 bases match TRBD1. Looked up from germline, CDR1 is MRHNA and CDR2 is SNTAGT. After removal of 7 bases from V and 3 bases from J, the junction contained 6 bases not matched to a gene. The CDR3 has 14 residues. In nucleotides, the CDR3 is TGTGCCAGCATCGGTAGGGACAGGGACACTGAAGCTTTCTTT. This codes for CASIGRDRDTEAFF.

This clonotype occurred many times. The DNA for the CDR3 is TGCAGTGCTAGAGTCGCGGGATCGGGGACAGATACGCAGTATTTT. It codes for CSARVAGSGTDTQYF. This chain connects TRBV20-1 to TRBJ2-3, with D perhaps TRBD2 (6 bases). Germline V CDR1 and CDR2: DFQATT, SNEGSKA (reference sequence). Between the trimmed V and J ends, which lost 1 base and 3 bases, there was a span of 14 bases. The CDR3 runs 15 residues.

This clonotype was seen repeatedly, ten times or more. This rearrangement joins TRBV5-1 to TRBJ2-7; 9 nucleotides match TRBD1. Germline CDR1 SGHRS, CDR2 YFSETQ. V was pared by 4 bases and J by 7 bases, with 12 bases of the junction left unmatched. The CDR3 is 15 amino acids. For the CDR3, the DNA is TGCGCCAGCAGCATTCCCGGGACAGGGAGGAGTGAGCAGTACTTC. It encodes CASSIPGTGRSEQYF.

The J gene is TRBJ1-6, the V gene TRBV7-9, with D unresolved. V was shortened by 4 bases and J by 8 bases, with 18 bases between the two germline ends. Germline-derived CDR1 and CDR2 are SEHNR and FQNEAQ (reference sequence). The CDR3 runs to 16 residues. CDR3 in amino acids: CASSSGSSFQDSPLHF. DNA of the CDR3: TGTGCCAGCAGCTCCGGGTCAAGTTTTCAGGATTCACCCCTCCACTTT.

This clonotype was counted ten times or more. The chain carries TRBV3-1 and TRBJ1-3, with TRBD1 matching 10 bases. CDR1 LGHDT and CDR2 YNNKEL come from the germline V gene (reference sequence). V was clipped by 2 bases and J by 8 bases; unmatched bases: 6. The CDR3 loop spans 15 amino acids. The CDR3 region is CASSQRGQGGDTIYF. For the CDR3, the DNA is TGTGCCAGCAGCCAAAGAGGACAGGGGGGTGACACCATATATTTT.

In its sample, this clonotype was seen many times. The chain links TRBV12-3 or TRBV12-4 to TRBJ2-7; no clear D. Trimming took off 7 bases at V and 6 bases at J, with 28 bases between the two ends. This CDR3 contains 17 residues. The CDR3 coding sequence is TGTGCCAGCACCACCTCGGCCAAAGCTGCGCCCACACGCGAGCAGTACTTC. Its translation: CASTTSAKAAPTREQYF.

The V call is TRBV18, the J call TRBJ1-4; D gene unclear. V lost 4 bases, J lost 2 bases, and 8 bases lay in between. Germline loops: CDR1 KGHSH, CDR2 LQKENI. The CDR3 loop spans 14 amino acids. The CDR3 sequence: CASSQTVTNEKLFF. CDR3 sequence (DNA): TGTGCCAGCTCACAGACGGTCACTAATGAAAAACTGTTTTTT.